This record looks at one T cell receptor beta chain sequence and its context. Its antigen is unidentified. CDR1 and CDR2 (germline): LNHDA, SQIVND (reference sequence). This CDR3 comprises 13 residues. V was shortened by 4 bases and J by 7 bases, with 13 bases between the two germline ends. The data originate from a study of cytomegalovirus exposure and HLA in healthy donors. Overall study findings and caveats: Being productive about 87% or about 30% of the time was typical of most TCR beta V segments in an earlier analysis. Among TCR beta chains, those listed as cytomegalovirus-associated numbered fewer than 200.

Use of 60 Vbeta and 13 Jbeta primers characterized the PCR. The data were produced by immunoSEQ multiplex PCR, yet TCRdb's version contains in-frame clones alone and is incomplete. This table holds under 150,000 clones, under 85% found once. This sequence joins TRBV19 and TRBJ1-2, with a tentative D call TRBD1 (6 bases). The TCR sequence derives from a boy between 10 and 17 years old in good health and CMV-seronegative. Material: PBMCs. The CDR3 bases are TGTGCCAGTAGTAGAGGCAGGGGTTTTGGCTACACCTTC. Translating it yields CASSRGRGFGYTF.